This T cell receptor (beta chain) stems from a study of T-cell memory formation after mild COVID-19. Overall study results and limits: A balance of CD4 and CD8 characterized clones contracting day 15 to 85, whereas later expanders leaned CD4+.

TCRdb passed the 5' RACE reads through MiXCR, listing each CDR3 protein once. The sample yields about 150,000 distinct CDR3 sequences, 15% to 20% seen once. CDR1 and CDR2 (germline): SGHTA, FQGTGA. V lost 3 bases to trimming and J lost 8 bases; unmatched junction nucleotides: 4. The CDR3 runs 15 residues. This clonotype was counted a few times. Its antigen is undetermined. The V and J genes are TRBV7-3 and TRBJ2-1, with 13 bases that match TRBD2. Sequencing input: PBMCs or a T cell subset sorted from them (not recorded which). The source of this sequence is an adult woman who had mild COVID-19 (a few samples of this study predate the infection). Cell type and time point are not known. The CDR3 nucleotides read TGTGCCAGCAGCTTGTGGACTAGCGGGAGCGATGAGCAGTTCTTC. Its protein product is CASSLWTSGSDEQFF.